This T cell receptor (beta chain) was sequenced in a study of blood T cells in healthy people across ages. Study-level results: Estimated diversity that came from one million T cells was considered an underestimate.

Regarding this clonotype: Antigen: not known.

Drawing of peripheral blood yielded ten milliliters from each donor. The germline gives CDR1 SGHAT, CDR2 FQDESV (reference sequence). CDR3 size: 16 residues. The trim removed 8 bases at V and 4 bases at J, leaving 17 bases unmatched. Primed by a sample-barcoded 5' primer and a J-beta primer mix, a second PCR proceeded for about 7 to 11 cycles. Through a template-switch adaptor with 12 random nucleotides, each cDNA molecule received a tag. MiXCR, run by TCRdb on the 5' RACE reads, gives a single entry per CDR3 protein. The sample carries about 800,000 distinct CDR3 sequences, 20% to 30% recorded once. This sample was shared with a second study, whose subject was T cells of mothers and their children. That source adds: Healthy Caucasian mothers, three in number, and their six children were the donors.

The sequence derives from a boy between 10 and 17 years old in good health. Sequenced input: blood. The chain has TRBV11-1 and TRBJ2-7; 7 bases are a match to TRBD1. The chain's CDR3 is CASARDIGTVLYEQYF. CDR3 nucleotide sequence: TGTGCCAGCGCGAGAGATATCGGGACAGTACTTTACGAGCAGTACTTC.